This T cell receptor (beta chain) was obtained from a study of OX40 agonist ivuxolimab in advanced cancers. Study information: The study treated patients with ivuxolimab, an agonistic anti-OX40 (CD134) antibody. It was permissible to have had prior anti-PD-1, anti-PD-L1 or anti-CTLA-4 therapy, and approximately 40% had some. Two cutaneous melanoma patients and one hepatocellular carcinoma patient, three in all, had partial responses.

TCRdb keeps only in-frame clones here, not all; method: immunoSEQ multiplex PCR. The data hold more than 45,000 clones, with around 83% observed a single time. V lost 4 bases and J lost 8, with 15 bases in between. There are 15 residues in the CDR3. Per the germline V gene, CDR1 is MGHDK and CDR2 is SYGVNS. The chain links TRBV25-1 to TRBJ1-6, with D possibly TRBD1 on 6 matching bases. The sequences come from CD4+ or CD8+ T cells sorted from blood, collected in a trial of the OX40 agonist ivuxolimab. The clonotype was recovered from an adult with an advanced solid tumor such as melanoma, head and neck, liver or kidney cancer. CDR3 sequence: CASSGGTMHHSPLHF. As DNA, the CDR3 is TGTGCCAGCAGTGGCGGGACAATGCATCATTCACCCCTCCACTTT.